This TCR beta chain was captured by sequencing in a study of response to subunit inactivated influenza vaccine. This clonotype was found a few times. What it recognizes is unknown. No DNA is shown, since the ends of the CDR3 on it are uncertain; the CDR3 is the one TCRdb lists. Notes on the study in general: T cells newly recruited by each seasonal influenza vaccination are few, the authors suggested.

From the RT-PCR reads, TCRdb called clonotypes with MiXCR, one entry per CDR3 protein. The repertoire holds 500,000 or so distinct CDR3 sequences, with 15% to 20% as singletons. Germline V gives CDR1 MNHEY, CDR2 SVGEGT. The CDR3 adds up to 16 amino acids, both ends counted. The sequencing used CD4+ T cells sorted from PBMCs, collected about 23 months after vaccination. This receptor was identified in a man aged 50-75 years who received an inactivated influenza vaccine. The genes are TRBV6-2 or TRBV6-3 and TRBJ2-4. CDR3 residues: CASSSSSKGAKNIQYF.